Each of the 6 T cell receptor beta chains below was sequenced from the same sample in a study of blood T cell repertoires in COVID-19. Clones were sequenced by immunoSEQ multiplex PCR, and TCRdb holds only the in-frame ones, with some missing. This table has about 120,000 clones, over 70% appearing once. The sequenced material came from peripheral blood. The receptor source for this set is a man aged 70-80 years with acute or convalescent COVID-19.

The chain is built from TRBV6-5 and TRBJ1-5; D is perhaps TRBD1 (5 bases). CDR3 length equals 13 residues. V shed 6 bases and J shed 9 bases, with 15 bases lying between them. CDR1 MNHEY and CDR2 SVGAGI come from the germline V gene. The CDR3 spells CASRYGLQGPQHF. Written as DNA, the CDR3 is TGTGCCAGCAGGTACGGGCTCCAGGGGCCCCAGCATTTT.

This chain uses TRBV18 with TRBJ1-3; 8 positions agree with TRBD1. The CDR3 spans 15 residues. CDR1 is KGHSH, CDR2 LQKENI, per germline. After removal of 5 bases from V and 3 bases from J, the junction contained 6 bases not matched to a gene. CDR3 loop: CASSYGQGYGNTIYF. The CDR3 bases are TGTGCCAGCTCATACGGACAGGGATATGGAAACACCATATATTTT.

This chain connects TRBV4-3 to TRBJ1-3; D ambiguous. Germline CDR1 reads LGHNA; CDR2 reads YSLEER. V lost 4 bases to trimming and J lost 3 bases, with 10 bases between them. The CDR3 loop spans 14 amino acids. For the CDR3, the DNA is TGCGCCAGCAGCCGTTCGGGAGGTGGAAACACCATATATTTT. This gives the protein CASSRSGGGNTIYF.

The chain has TRBV11-3 and TRBJ1-6, with 7 bases fitting TRBD1. V lost 5 bases, J lost 7 bases, and 8 bases stayed unmatched. CDR3 length: 15 residues. Germline values: CDR1 SGHNT, CDR2 YENEEA. The CDR3 coding sequence is TGTGCCAGCAGCCCGATGGGACAGCTAAATTCACCCCTCCACTTT. This encodes CASSPMGQLNSPLHF. Variable domain in full (rest from reference TRBV11-3 and TRBJ1-6): EAGVVQSPRYKIIEKKQPVAFWCNPISGHNTLYWYLQNLGQGPELLIRYENEEAVDDSQLPKDRFSAERLKGVDSTLKIQPAELGDSAVYLCASSPMGQLNSPLHFGNGTRLTVT.

This clone was recorded only once. The chain is built from TRBV6-2 or TRBV6-3 and TRBJ1-2; D gene ambiguous. V was trimmed by 6 bases and J by 7 bases, leaving 15 bases between them. The CDR3 extends over 13 amino acids. Germline V CDR1 and CDR2: MNHEY, SVGEGT. This CDR3 reads CASSLKDKFGYTF. As DNA, the CDR3 is TGTGCCAGCAGCCTGAAAGACAAGTTTGGCTACACCTTC.

The V and J genes are TRBV4-2 and TRBJ1-1, with TRBD1 identical over 8 bases. This CDR3 is 16 amino acids long. The germline CDR1 and CDR2 sequences are LGHNA and YNFKEQ. After removal of 0 bases from V and 1 base from J, the junction contained 4 bases not matched to a gene. CDR3 protein: CASSQEGQGTNTEAFF. The CDR3 nucleotides are TGTGCCAGCAGCCAAGAAGGACAGGGCACGAACACTGAAGCTTTCTTT.